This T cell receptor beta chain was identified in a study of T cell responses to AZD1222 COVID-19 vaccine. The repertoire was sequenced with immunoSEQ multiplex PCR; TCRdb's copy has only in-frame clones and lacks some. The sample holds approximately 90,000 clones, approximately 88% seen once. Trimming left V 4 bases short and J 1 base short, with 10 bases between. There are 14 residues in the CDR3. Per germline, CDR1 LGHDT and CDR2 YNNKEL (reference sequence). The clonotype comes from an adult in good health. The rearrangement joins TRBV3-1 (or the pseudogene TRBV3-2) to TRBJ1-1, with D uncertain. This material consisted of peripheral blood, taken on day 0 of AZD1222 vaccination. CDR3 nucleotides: TGTGCCAGCAGCCGAGGACGGGGGAACACTGAAGCTTTCTTT. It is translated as CASSRGRGNTEAFF.